This is a list of T cell receptor beta chains from one sample in a study of blood T cell repertoires in COVID-19. Here immunoSEQ multiplex PCR was the method, and the copy in TCRdb shows in-frame clones only, minus some. The data hold under 250,000 clones, with about 80% observed a single time. Material for sequencing was peripheral blood. The receptors originated from a man older than 75 with acute or convalescent COVID-19. Each CDR3 is given with its conserved first and last residue. A D gene is named only where the DNA matches it firmly. Some rows have no size entry. The others give once, few or many, or a class for an expanded clone.

j_call | d_call | clone_size | v_call | cdr3_nt | cdr3_aa
TRBJ2-7 | TRBD2 | few | TRBV12-3/TRBV12-4 | TGTGCCAGCAGTTTACGGGGGGCCTACGAGCAGTACTTC | CASSLRGAYEQYF
TRBJ2-1 | TRBD1 | once | TRBV19 | TGTGCCAGTAGTCTAGGGACAGTTGAGCGTCAGTTCTTC | CASSLGTVERQFF
TRBJ2-2 | . | . | TRBV24-1 | TGTGCCACCAGTGATTCACAGGTCACGAACACCGGGGAGCTGTTTTTT | CATSDSQVTNTGELFF
TRBJ1-3 | TRBD1 | . | TRBV24-1 | TGTGCCACCAGTGACGCACAGGGGGCTGGAAACACCATATATTTT | CATSDAQGAGNTIYF
TRBJ2-2 | TRBD1 | . | TRBV12-5 | TGTGCTAGTGGTACAGGGGGCCAATACGGCGGGGAGCTGTTTTTT | CASGTGGQYGGELFF
TRBJ1-1 | TRBD1 | . | TRBV3-1/TRBV3-2 | TGTGCCAGCAGCCAAGGCGGGACAGCCTACACTGAAGCTTTCTTT | CASSQGGTAYTEAFF
TRBJ2-6 | . | . | TRBV7-8 | TGTGCCAGCAGTTCAACTCGCGGTGGGGCCAACGTCCTGACTTTC | CASSSTRGGANVLTF
TRBJ2-7 | . | . | TRBV18 | TGTGCCAGCTCACCAAACCAGGGTTACGAGCAGTACTTC | CASSPNQGYEQYF
TRBJ1-2 | . | few | TRBV19 | TGTGCCAGTCAGGACCGGGGAAATATTAACTATGGCTACACCTTC | CASQDRGNINYGYTF
TRBJ2-1 | TRBD1 | . | TRBV6-5 | TGTGCCAGCAGTCGGACAGGAGAGCAGTTCTTC | CASSRTGEQFF
TRBJ1-2 | TRBD1 | . | TRBV6-6 | TGTGCCAGCAGTCGATCAGGGGGCGACTATGGCTACACCTTC | CASSRSGGDYGYTF
TRBJ1-5 | TRBD1 | . | TRBV27 | TGTGCCAGCAGGGACAGGGACGGCAGCAATCAGCCCCAGCATTTT | CASRDRDGSNQPQHF
TRBJ1-2 | . | . | TRBV5-1 | TGCGCCAGCAGCTTGGATGAGGGTTCCGTCTATGGCTACACCTTC | CASSLDEGSVYGYTF
TRBJ2-1 | . | . | TRBV5-1 | TGCGCCAGCTTGGAGAATCCGGGAGATGAGCAGTTCTTC | CASLENPGDEQFF
TRBJ1-2 | . | . | TRBV27 | TGTGCCAGCAGTTCCCGCGAATTAACCAGGAACACTAACTATGGCTACACCTTC | CASSSRELTRNTNYGYTF
TRBJ2-7 | TRBD2 | . | TRBV18 | TGTGCCAGCCGAGGACTAGCGGGAGGTTCCTACCCCTACGAGCAGTACTTC | CASRGLAGGSYPYEQYF
TRBJ1-5 | . | . | TRBV19 | TGTGCCAGTAGTATAAGGGGGGGAAATCAGCCCCAGCATTTT | CASSIRGGNQPQHF
TRBJ1-5 | . | few | TRBV7-9 | TGTGCCAGCAGCCCGTCTCTCTATCAGCCCCAGCATTTT | CASSPSLYQPQHF
TRBJ1-1 | . | . | TRBV12-3/TRBV12-4 | TGTGCCAGCAGCTCGCGACAAAACACTGAAGCTTTCTTT | CASSSRQNTEAFF
TRBJ2-1 | TRBD2 | few | TRBV29-1 | TGCAGCGTTGCGGGGACTAGCGTTTACAATGAGCAGTTCTTC | CSVAGTSVYNEQFF
TRBJ2-1 | TRBD2 | few | TRBV19 | TGTGCCAGTAGTCCCGTGCTAGCGGGGGTCAATGAGCAGTTCTTC | CASSPVLAGVNEQFF
TRBJ2-5 | TRBD1 | many | TRBV24-1 | TGTGCCACCAGTGCTCACTCAGGGGGCCGGGAGACCCAGTACTTC | CATSAHSGGRETQYF
TRBJ1-6 | . | few | TRBV4-1 | TGCGCCAGCAGCCAAACAGGGACCTATAATTCACCCCTCCACTTT | CASSQTGTYNSPLHF
TRBJ2-7 | TRBD1 | . | TRBV5-6 | TGTGCCAGCAGCCTCACACCGGGGACAGGGACGTTCTACGAGCAGTACTTC | CASSLTPGTGTFYEQYF
TRBJ2-1 | . | . | TRBV18 | TGTGCCAGCTCACCCTCGGGGGAAAGGACCTACAATGAGCAGTTCTTC | CASSPSGERTYNEQFF
TRBJ1-2 | . | . | TRBV10-3 | TGTGCCATCAGTGAGTCGGCCAGGGGAGGGGTAGAATCTGGCTACACCTTC | CAISESARGGVESGYTF
TRBJ1-6 | TRBD1 | . | TRBV6-5 | TGTGCCAGCACCCGGACAGGGCCTCTTAATTCACCCCTCCACTTT | CASTRTGPLNSPLHF
TRBJ2-7 | TRBD2 | few | TRBV5-5 | TGTGCCAGCAGCTTGAGGCGGGAGCACGAGCAGTACTTC | CASSLRREHEQYF
TRBJ2-1 | TRBD1 | few | TRBV5-1 | TGCGCCAGCAGCTTGGAAGGGACAGGGTTTTATGAGCAGTTCTTC | CASSLEGTGFYEQFF
TRBJ2-7 | . | . | TRBV6-2/TRBV6-3 | TGTGCCAGCAGCAATCCGAGTGGGAGGCTCTCCTACGAGCAGTACTTC | CASSNPSGRLSYEQYF
TRBJ2-3 | TRBD1 | few | TRBV6-2/TRBV6-3 | TGTGCCAGCAGTTACGGGGACAGGGGGCGGGCAGATACGCAGTATTTT | CASSYGDRGRADTQYF
TRBJ2-1 | . | . | TRBV4-2 | TGTGCCAGCAGCCCAGCGACAGGGCCGGGGGATGAGCAGTTCTTC | CASSPATGPGDEQFF
TRBJ2-2 | . | . | TRBV12-5 | TGTGCTAGTGGTTTGGTACCCAGGGCCGGGGAGCTGTTTTTT | CASGLVPRAGELFF
TRBJ2-3 | TRBD1 | . | TRBV28 | TGTGCCAGCTATCGACAGGGATGGGCAGATACGCAGTATTTT | CASYRQGWADTQYF
TRBJ2-3 | . | . | TRBV10-3 | TGTGCCATCAGTGAGCCCCGGGACTGGACCACAGATACGCAGTATTTT | CAISEPRDWTTDTQYF
TRBJ1-2 | . | . | TRBV2 | TGTGCCAGCAGTGAACCGACAGGCTATGGCTACACCTTC | CASSEPTGYGYTF
TRBJ2-5 | . | . | TRBV12-3/TRBV12-4 | TGTGCCAGCAGTCCCCGTGTTGAGGCCCAGTACTTC | CASSPRVEAQYF
TRBJ2-1 | TRBD2 | . | TRBV2 | TGTGCCAGCAGTGATCCCAGACTAGCCCGAGCCCACAATGAGCAGTTCTTC | CASSDPRLARAHNEQFF
TRBJ1-2 | TRBD1 | . | TRBV12-3/TRBV12-4 | TGTGCCAGCAGTCAGGACAGGGTTCAGGGCTACACCTTC | CASSQDRVQGYTF
TRBJ1-1 | . | . | TRBV11-1 | TGTGCCAGCAGCTTAGCGGCACAGGGAGACACTGAAGCTTTCTTT | CASSLAAQGDTEAFF
TRBJ2-1 | TRBD2 | . | TRBV14 | TGTGCCAGCAACCCACTAGCGGGGAGCTCCTACAATGAGCAGTTCTTC | CASNPLAGSSYNEQFF
TRBJ1-6 | . | . | TRBV28 | TGTGCCAGCAGTTTAGATGGGCAGTCATCCTATAATTCACCCCTCCACTTT | CASSLDGQSSYNSPLHF
TRBJ2-4 | TRBD2 | few | TRBV10-3 | TGTGCCATCAGTGAGTCGCTCATACTAGCGGGATCTGAGATTAAGCCCAAAAACATTCAGTACTTC | CAISESLILAGSEIKPKNIQYF
TRBJ1-4 | TRBD1 | . | TRBV4-2 | TGTGCCAGCAGCCAAGTAGGAGGGGGCGGAGAAAAACTGTTTTTT | CASSQVGGGGEKLFF
TRBJ2-6 | . | . | TRBV29-1 | TGCAGCGTTGCACCGCACGGTTCTGGGGCCAACGTCCTGACTTTC | CSVAPHGSGANVLTF